This T cell receptor beta chain was captured in a study of STAT5B mutations in CD4+ large granular lymphocyte leukemia (dated by TCRdb to 2022 to 2024). Study-level background: Among the healthy controls, the CDR3 'QG' motif was associated with a particular HLA allele. The study compared the TCRbeta repertoires of patients with CD4+ T-cell large granular lymphocyte leukemia against those of healthy blood donors. Flow cytometry on FACSCanto II or FACSVerse confirmed that purified fractions exceeded 95% purity among lymphocytes.

TCRbeta rearrangements were sequenced from genomic DNA using the immunoSEQ assay at survey resolution. The study's own analysis went as follows. In the TCR sequencing data, the smallest productive clonotype frequency that could be detected was 2.59 x 10-5. Only productive TCRbeta rearrangements, defined as complete and in-frame sequences, were included in the analyses. Sample clonality was computed as Simpson clonality in the immunoSEQ Analyzer version 3.0. Based on frequency, clones were grouped as very rare, small, medium, large (1-20%) or hyperexpanded (>20%). OLGA 1.2.3 estimated generation probabilities, VDJtools produced V-gene circos plots, VDJdb was queried for specificities, and GLIPH identified CDR3 motifs. As stored in TCRdb, this immuneACCESS dataset retains in-frame rearrangements with V and J assigned. A fraction of the clones does not appear; measured against another copy, unresolved V genes explain less than half of the discrepancy, and the remainder lacks a known reason. V, J and clone size were drawn from that table, and D and trimming were deduced from the DNA. The sample table lists roughly 30,000 clones, more than 60% of them with a count of one. The ten biggest clones cover 2.1% of the sample.

With regard to this clone: Its cognate antigen has yet to be identified. No base quality values were provided; no much bigger clone lies one nucleotide off.

The healthy controls were 35 or so blood donors, and the buffy coats of these donors were supplied by the Finnish Red Cross blood service. All TCR-sequenced material derived from peripheral blood: patient blood samples and healthy donor buffy coats. Peripheral blood mononuclear cells were isolated by Ficoll-Hypaque gradient centrifugation. For the healthy controls, CD4+ cells were obtained from buffy coats by magnetic purification. Genomic DNA was extracted with the Gentra Puregene Cell and Tissue kit and quantified on a Qubit 2.0 fluorometer. Overall study results and their limits: Enrichment of TRBV06-family usage was observed among the top patient clones (8/27) relative to healthy controls (2/35). Main leukemic clonotypes were private to each patient, although roughly 26% of the main leukemic clonotypes were found at low frequency in the non-leukemic repertoires of other patients. The data were not HLA-matched, and the higher clonality in CD4+ T-LGLL than in CD8+ T-LGLL could be due to the relatively small sample size. Compared with healthy CD4+ repertoires, CD4-sorted patient repertoires appeared more clonal, and this difference remained even after the putative leukemic clones were removed.

From cysteine to phenylalanine, the CDR3 is 12 amino acids long. Only the CDR3 DNA stays, 36 bases, in frame from base 1. Taken from the germline V gene, the CDR1 and CDR2 loops are SQVTM and ANQGSEA. Trimming costs V 4 bases and J 2 bases, and their ends lie 7 bases apart. This sequence originates from a human donor in good health. The sequencing sample was made of CD4+ T cells from blood buffy coats. The chain couples TRBV29-1 to TRBJ2-3; the D region may be TRBD1 or TRBD2, each matching 5 bases equally. The DNA sequence is TGCAGCGTTGTGGGGGACACAGATACGCAGTATTTT. Protein translation: CSVVGDTDTQYF.